This TCR beta chain appears in the sequencing data of a study of T cells in Graves' hyperthyroidism and ophthalmopathy. Diagnosis rested on symptoms, serum thyroxine and TRAb, thyroid ultrasound, and orbital computed tomography. RNA transcripts served as the template for amplifying TCR beta CDR3 regions. First-round RT-PCR targeting the TCR CDR3 was performed with the HTBI primer set. TCRdb ran MiXCR on the multiplex PCR reads and lists one entry per CDR3 protein. The table includes hundreds of thousands of distinct CDR3 sequences, approximately 21% detected once. Looked up from germline, CDR1 is MNHEY and CDR2 is SVGEGT. V lost 8 bases and J 0 bases, leaving 8 bases between the germline ends. The CDR3 covers 12 residues.

Source material: blood. This receptor was identified in a man aged 30 to 39 with Graves' ophthalmopathy. This chain connects TRBV6-2 or TRBV6-3 to TRBJ2-7; D unclear. CDR3 sequence (DNA): TGTGCCAGCGCACAGAGCTCCTACGAGCAGTACTTC. Translated: CASAQSSYEQYF.